This T cell receptor (beta chain) was identified during a study of Ad26.COV2.S vaccination and SARS-CoV-2 variants. Trimming at V came to 6 bases and at J to 0 bases, leaving 5 bases not matched to a gene. The CDR3 is 15 amino acids. Germline CDR1 is MDHEN and CDR2 is SYDVKM. This clone has a single count. Its antigen remains unknown. Findings and limits, study-wide: There was reportedly substantial breadth in spike-specific CD8+ and CD4+ T cell responses after vaccination.

Assay: immunoSEQ multiplex PCR; the TCRdb copy retains only in-frame clones and omits some. Altogether almost 400,000 clones are present, around 91% being singletons, with the ten largest covering under 2%. Regarding treatment: approximately 18 received Ad26.COV2.S at low or high dose, single or two shots; several received placebo; per-sample allocation not given. After the first vaccine or placebo injection, samples were drawn on day 63. The chain has TRBV28 and TRBJ1-3, with 7 bases identical to TRBD1. Source: peripheral blood, taken in a trial of Ad26.COV2.S vaccine versus placebo. The receptor's source is a person between 18 and 65 years old who received the Ad26.COV2.S COVID-19 vaccine or a placebo. For the CDR3, the DNA is TGTGCCAGCAGAACGGGACAGTACTCTGGAAACACCATATATTTT. Translation: CASRTGQYSGNTIYF.